One and the same sample provided the 23 T cell receptor beta chains below, sequenced in a study of blood T cells in healthy people across ages. Primers used in a second PCR of roughly 7 to 12 cycles were a sample-barcoded 5' primer and a J-beta primer mix. TCRdb passed the 5' RACE reads through MiXCR, listing each CDR3 protein once. This sample has hundreds of thousands of distinct CDR3 sequences, with roughly 21% found just once. Specimen: blood. Receptor source: a man aged 65-85 years in good health.

This clonotype was counted ten times or more. The gene calls are TRBV20-1 and TRBJ2-7; maybe TRBD2 (5 bases). Per the germline V gene, CDR1 is DFQATT and CDR2 is SNEGSKA (reference sequence). V was pared by 2 bases and J by 7 bases, with 18 bases between. This CDR3 is 14 amino acids long. The CDR3 DNA follows: TGCAGTGCTAGACTCCTTGTGAGGGCGAAGGAGCAGTACTTC. Translation gives CSARLLVRAKEQYF.

The sample holds a few counts of this clonotype. The chain uses TRBV29-1 and TRBJ2-5; 8 positions match TRBD1. After removal of 7 bases from V and 3 bases from J, the junction contained 4 bases not matched to a gene. Per the germline V gene, CDR1 is SQVTM and CDR2 is ANQGSEA. The CDR3 contains 12 residues. Here the CDR3 DNA reads TGCAGCGGTGGACAGGGAGAAGAGACCCAGTACTTC. It translates to CSGGQGEETQYF.

This clonotype was seen more than once but under ten times. This chain joins TRBV5-1 and TRBJ2-7; 9 positions agree with TRBD1. Germline values: CDR1 SGHRS, CDR2 YFSETQ. This CDR3 has 13 amino acids. V was clipped by 7 bases and J by 3 bases; unmatched bases: 5. The CDR3 DNA reads TGCGCCAGCTATGAGGACAGGGGCTACGAGCAGTACTTC. This codes for CASYEDRGYEQYF.

The V call is TRBV7-9, the J call TRBJ1-1, with 7 bases matching TRBD1. With 5 bases clipped from V and 2 bases from J, the junction kept 8 bases outside the gene matches. CDR1 SEHNR and CDR2 FQNEAQ come from the germline V gene (reference sequence). The CDR3 is made up of 15 amino acids. As DNA, the CDR3 is TGTGCCAGCAGCCCCCGTGGGACAGTTAACACTGAAGCTTTCTTT. It is translated as CASSPRGTVNTEAFF. Looking up the rest from reference TRBV7-9 and TRBJ1-1 gives the full variable domain: DTGVSQNPRHKITKRGQNVTFRCDPISEHNRLYWYRQTLGQGPEFLTYFQNEAQLEKSRLLSDRFSAERPKGSFSTLEIQRTEQGDSAMYLCASSPRGTVNTEAFFGQGTRLTVV.

This clonotype has more than one count but fewer than ten. This chain uses TRBV29-1 with TRBJ2-3; D not certain. Germline V gene lookup returns CDR1 SQVTM and CDR2 ANQGSEA. The CDR3 has 13 residues. The germline V and J ends were trimmed by 0 bases and 1 base, with 5 bases remaining between them. The CDR3 nucleotides read TGCAGCGTTGAAGAGTCCGGCACAGATACGCAGTATTTT. Translation gives CSVEESGTDTQYF.

The chain combines TRBV20-1 with TRBJ1-1; possibly TRBD1 for D (5 bases). V was clipped by 6 bases and J by 1 base, with 9 bases between them. The CDR3 has 12 amino acids. Germline V gene lookup returns CDR1 DFQATT and CDR2 SNEGSKA (reference sequence). The CDR3 loop is CSAAGGNTEAFF. CDR3 sequence (DNA): TGCAGTGCCGCCGGGGGGAACACTGAAGCTTTCTTT.

The chain employs TRBV7-9 and TRBJ2-3, with no clear D. The ends were cut back, 2 bases at V and 1 base at J, with 13 bases in the middle. Germline-derived CDR1 and CDR2 are SEHNR and FQNEAQ (reference sequence). The CDR3 loop spans 16 amino acids. In DNA form, the CDR3 reads TGTGCCAGCAGCTTATGGGCAACCCAACGCACAGATACGCAGTATTTT. The encoded protein is CASSLWATQRTDTQYF.

This clonotype was counted only a few times. Here the CDR3 DNA reads TGTGCCAGCAGTTCGCAGCGAAACACCGGGGAGCTGTTTTTT. This codes for CASSSQRNTGELFF. The V call is TRBV6-2 or TRBV6-3, the J call TRBJ2-2; D is unresolved. The V end was cut by 4 bases, the J end by 2 bases, with 8 bases between. Germline CDR1 is MNHEY and CDR2 is SVGEGT. The CDR3 runs to 14 residues.

As DNA, the CDR3 is TGCGCCAGCAGCTTGAGCGGGTCGAAAGATACGCAGTATTTT. Amino acids: CASSLSGSKDTQYF. The chain joins TRBV5-1 to TRBJ2-3; perhaps TRBD2 as D (6 bases). Germline values: CDR1 SGHRS, CDR2 YFSETQ. The CDR3 has 14 residues. The V and J ends lost 1 base and 5 bases respectively, with 11 bases between them.

In this sample, this clonotype turned up a few times. The chain has TRBV13 and TRBJ1-6; possible D gene TRBD1, 5 bases. CDR3 length equals 15 residues. The germline CDR1 and CDR2 sequences are PRHDT and FYEKMQ (reference sequence). V lost 2 bases, J lost 7 bases, and 12 bases lay in between. The CDR3: CASSLKQRGNSPLHF. The DNA for the CDR3 is TGTGCCAGCAGCTTAAAACAGAGGGGAAATTCACCCCTCCACTTT.

This clonotype was seen a handful of times. This chain uses TRBV11-2 with TRBJ2-3; D call uncertain. V was shortened by 5 bases and J by 3 bases, with 12 bases between the two germline ends. The CDR3 spans 14 residues. Germline values: CDR1 SGHAT, CDR2 FQNNGV. The CDR3 spells CASSPQTTTDTQYF. The CDR3 coding sequence is TGTGCCAGCAGCCCCCAGACAACGACAGATACGCAGTATTTT.

About this clonotype itself: The junction shows a germline mismatch at one end, possibly a read error. J is TRBJ2-7 and V is TRBV4-1, with D maybe TRBD2 (6 bases). Germline CDR1 and CDR2: MGHRA and YSYEKL. The CDR3 contains 16 residues. The CDR3 is CAGSQESGVLTYEQYF. The DNA for the CDR3 is TGCGCCGGCAGCCAAGAGTCGGGAGTGCTTACCTACGAGCAGTACTTC.

This rearrangement joins TRBV20-1 to TRBJ1-5; D is undetermined. From germline, CDR1 is DFQATT and CDR2 SNEGSKA (reference sequence). V shed 0 bases and J shed 0 bases, with 9 bases lying between them. The CDR3 is 15 amino acids. As DNA, the CDR3 is TGCAGTGCTAGAGATGTTCCCTATAGCAATCAGCCCCAGCATTTT. This translates into CSARDVPYSNQPQHF.

This clonotype was observed a few times. The chain joins TRBV20-1 to TRBJ2-5; D is perhaps TRBD2 (6 bases). TRBJ2-7 explains the end of the DNA better; the J call may be wrong. Per the germline V gene, CDR1 is DFQATT and CDR2 is SNEGSKA (reference sequence). This CDR3 is built from 12 residues. CDR3 region: CSARGLNYEQYF. CDR3 bases: TGCAGTGCTAGGGGACTTAACTACGAGCAGTACTTC.

This clonotype was seen only a few times. This CDR3 is CASSLQNHNSPLHF. CDR3 bases: TGTGCCAGCAGCCTACAGAACCATAATTCACCCCTCCACTTT. The chain is built from TRBV7-2 and TRBJ1-6; D ambiguous. Trimming pared 5 bases from V and 5 bases from J, leaving 10 bases between. The CDR3 covers 14 residues. The V gene's germline CDR1 is SGHTA and CDR2 FQGNSA. The full variable domain, completed using reference TRBV7-2 and TRBJ1-6, is GAGVSQSPSNKVTEKGKDVELRCDPISGHTALYWYRQSLGQGLEFLIYFQGNSAPDKSGLPSDRFSAERTGGSVSTLTIQRTQQEDSAVYLCASSLQNHNSPLHFGNGTRLTVT.

The genes are TRBV7-9 and TRBJ2-1; 12 bases align to TRBD2. With 6 bases clipped from V and 1 base from J, the junction kept 10 bases outside the gene matches. Germline assignment: CDR1 SEHNR and CDR2 FQNEAQ (reference sequence). The CDR3 has 18 amino acids. CDR3 in amino acids: CASSDPLAGGPSYNEQFF. The CDR3 DNA is TGTGCCAGCAGTGATCCTCTAGCGGGAGGGCCTTCCTACAATGAGCAGTTCTTC.

The chain links TRBV3-1 to TRBJ2-1, with TRBD2 matching over 10 bases. The length of the CDR3 is 18 residues. Per the germline V gene, CDR1 is LGHDT and CDR2 is YNNKEL (reference sequence). Germline trimming cut 3 bases from V and 8 bases from J; bases unmatched to any gene: 16. Written as DNA, the CDR3 is TGTGCCAGCAGCCACAGACCGGGACTAGCGAGTCTTACGGATGAGCAGTTCTTC. This translates into CASSHRPGLASLTDEQFF.

This rearrangement joins TRBV29-1 to TRBJ2-3; D may be TRBD2 (6 bases). V lost 7 bases to trimming and J lost 2 bases, with 16 bases between them. CDR3 size: 14 residues. Germline CDR1 is SQVTM and CDR2 is ANQGSEA. CDR3 in amino acids: CSGGSGSITDTQYF. The CDR3 DNA reads as TGCAGCGGGGGGTCCGGGAGTATCACAGATACGCAGTATTTT.

Ten or more counts support this clonotype. V usage is TRBV10-1 and J usage is TRBJ2-1; 15 bases align to TRBD2. J was trimmed by 3 bases and V by 0 bases; bases with no gene match: 6. This CDR3 comprises 19 residues. Per germline, CDR1 WNHNN and CDR2 SYGVQD (reference sequence). CDR3 region: CASSESRTSGRANYNEQFF. DNA for the CDR3: TGCGCCAGCAGTGAGTCTCGGACTAGCGGGAGGGCCAACTACAATGAGCAGTTCTTC.

This chain uses TRBV3-1 with TRBJ2-3, with D maybe TRBD2 (6 bases). Germline V gene lookup returns CDR1 LGHDT and CDR2 YNNKEL (reference sequence). This CDR3 comprises 18 residues. Trimming cost V 4 bases and J 3 bases, with 23 bases left between them. In DNA, the CDR3 is TGTGCCAGCAGCCGAAGCACTACTGGCGGGATTGGGACAGATACGCAGTATTTT. The encoded protein is CASSRSTTGGIGTDTQYF.

V and J are TRBV7-2 and TRBJ1-2; no reliable D call. CDR1 and CDR2 from the germline V gene are SGHTA and FQGNSA. CDR3 length: 15 amino acids. Trimming left V 2 bases short and J 1 base short, with 11 bases between. CDR3 amino acids: CASSLSGSLNYGYTF. DNA of the CDR3: TGTGCCAGCAGCTTATCAGGCAGCCTTAACTATGGCTACACCTTC.

The chain uses TRBV20-1 and TRBJ1-6, with 8 bases aligning to TRBD1. CDR3 length: 16 amino acids. Germline lookup yields CDR1 DFQATT and CDR2 SNEGSKA (reference sequence). The V gene end was trimmed by 5 bases and the J gene end by 8 bases; junction bases not matched to a gene: 14. This CDR3 is CSAPATGAKKDSPLHF. The CDR3 DNA reads as TGCAGTGCTCCAGCGACAGGGGCCAAGAAAGATTCACCCCTCCACTTT.

The table lists this clonotype with a few counts. The chain uses TRBV12-3 or TRBV12-4 and TRBJ2-7, with 9 bases matching TRBD1. V lost 9 bases, J lost 6 bases, and 9 bases stayed unmatched. This CDR3 has 13 residues. The chain's CDR3 is CASSRTGEGEQYF. CDR3 sequence (DNA): TGTGCCAGTAGCAGGACAGGGGAGGGCGAGCAGTACTTC.